Only a few counts were recorded for the clone carrying this TCR beta chain. Its antigen is as yet unknown. This entry comes from a study of shared clonotypes between healthy human individuals. Across the whole study: Per donor, three plates held CD4 naive cells, three held CD4 memory, two held CD8 naive and one held CD8 memory. Study-level results: A generally larger estimated richness was seen in naive subsets than in memory subsets.

Trimming took off 0 bases at V and 6 bases at J, with 19 bases between the two ends. Germline V gene data show CDR1 as SGHRS and CDR2 as YFSETQ. This CDR3 has 16 amino acids. Assay used: immunoSEQ multiplex PCR; TCRdb lists only in-frame clones, some missing. In the table there are millions of clones, more than 80% of which are singletons. The chain recombines TRBV5-1 with TRBJ2-7, with D maybe TRBD2 (5 bases). The TCR sequence derives from a man younger than 35 in good health. What was sequenced was naive CD4+ T cells sorted from blood. This sample's subset: CD45RA+ positively selected. The DNA for the CDR3 is TGCGCCAGCAGCTTGGGAGGGCCCCTCGAACCCCCCGAGCAGTACTTC. Translating gives CASSLGGPLEPPEQYF.